One sample yielded the 14 T cell receptor beta chains listed below, sequenced in a study of blood T cell repertoires in COVID-19 (dated by TCRdb to the early 2020s). Libraries came from the immunoSEQ multiplex PCR assay. TCRdb obtained this table from immuneACCESS and retained in-frame rearrangements with V and J assigned. These tables miss some clones; where compared with another copy, unresolved V genes account for less than half of the shortfall, and the remainder is unexplained. This sample holds under 170,000 clones; approximately 84% were observed only once. The ten largest clones take up less than 2.5% of the sample. Sequencing was done on a sample of peripheral blood. The receptor source for this set is a man between 65 and 85 years old with acute or convalescent COVID-19.

The chain uses TRBV30 and TRBJ1-6; D is ambiguous. This CDR3 has 13 amino acids. From germline, CDR1 is GTSNPN and CDR2 SVGIG (reference sequence). Trimming removed 4 bases at V and 0 bases at J, with 4 bases between. This CDR3 reads CAWKSSYNSPLHF. As DNA, the CDR3 is TGTGCCTGGAAGAGCTCCTATAATTCACCCCTCCACTTT. Combining the CDR3 with reference TRBV30 and TRBJ1-6 gives the whole variable domain SQTIHQWPATLVQPVGSPLSLECTVEGTSNPNLYWYRQAAGRGLQLLFYSVGIGQISSEVPQNLSASRPQDRQFILSSKKLLLSDSGFYLCAWKSSYNSPLHFGNGTRLTVT.

In its sample, this clone was seen once. The chain couples TRBV6-5 to TRBJ2-2; weak D call: TRBD1 (6 bases). Germline CDR1 MNHEY, CDR2 SVGAGI. The ends were cut back, 8 bases at V and 0 bases at J, with 7 bases in the middle. The CDR3 consists of 13 residues. CDR3 DNA sequence: TGTGCCAGCGGGACAACGAACACCGGGGAGCTGTTTTTT. It is translated as CASGTTNTGELFF.

The chain joins TRBV11-1 to TRBJ2-7, with 7 bases identical to TRBD1. Germline values: CDR1 SGHAT, CDR2 FQDESV (reference sequence). This CDR3 has 14 amino acids. V lost 3 bases to trimming and J lost 2 bases; unmatched junction nucleotides: 4. DNA of the CDR3: TGTGCCAGCAGCTTGACAGGGTTAGCCTACGAGCAGTACTTC. This translates into CASSLTGLAYEQYF.

Only one count was recorded for this clone. The chain links TRBV7-8 to TRBJ2-1; D might be TRBD1 (6 bases). There are 20 residues in the CDR3. The germline V and J ends were trimmed by 5 bases and 10 bases, with 36 bases remaining between them. From germline, CDR1 is SGHVS and CDR2 FQNEAQ. The CDR3 sequence is CASSDLRVVRGNRVQIEQFF. CDR3 in DNA: TGTGCCAGCAGCGACCTTAGGGTGGTAAGGGGAAACAGGGTACAAATCGAGCAGTTCTTC.

This chain connects TRBV27 to TRBJ2-7, with 8 bases that match TRBD2. The CDR3 has 14 amino acids. Trimming cost V 4 bases and J 6 bases; bases outside gene matches: 8. The germline V gene encodes CDR1 MNHEY and CDR2 SMNVEV (reference sequence). CDR3 nucleotides: TGTGCCAGCAGTTCACGAGCGGGAGTAACCGAGCAGTACTTC. Translating it yields CASSSRAGVTEQYF.

The chain carries TRBV2 and TRBJ2-7; 9 nucleotides line up with TRBD1. The CDR3 contains 13 residues. Losses at the gene ends were 8 bases for V and 2 bases for J; bases not matched to a gene: 4. Germline lookup yields CDR1 SNHLY and CDR2 FYNNEI. The CDR3 DNA reads TGTGCCAGCCACAGGGGGCCAACCTACGAGCAGTACTTC. Its translation: CASHRGPTYEQYF.

The chain recombines TRBV5-1 with TRBJ2-7; 7 bases match TRBD1. CDR1 and CDR2 from the germline V gene are SGHRS and YFSETQ. CDR3 size: 17 residues. After removal of 4 bases from V and 5 bases from J, the junction contained 18 bases not matched to a gene. DNA of the CDR3: TGCGCCAGCAGCCCGCAAAGTACACAGGGGAAGTTTCACGAGCAGTACTTC. This sequence encodes CASSPQSTQGKFHEQYF.

The gene calls are TRBV28 and TRBJ1-4; 7 nucleotides agree with TRBD1. The trim removed 6 bases at V and 6 bases at J, leaving 10 bases unmatched. Germline V CDR1 and CDR2: MDHEN, SYDVKM. The CDR3 consists of 15 residues. Written as DNA, the CDR3 is TGTGCCAGCAGGTCCGACAGGGACGGAGATGAAAAACTGTTTTTT. It specifies CASRSDRDGDEKLFF.

The gene calls are TRBV6-5 and TRBJ1-5, with a weak D call TRBD1 (6 bases). V lost 6 bases to trimming and J lost 4 bases, with 16 bases between them. The germline gives CDR1 MNHEY, CDR2 SVGAGI. The CDR3 has 15 residues. The CDR3: CASSYDRNANQPQHF. The CDR3 DNA follows: TGTGCCAGCAGCTACGACAGGAACGCGAATCAGCCCCAGCATTTT.

This chain joins TRBV5-4 and TRBJ2-1; D unclear. Trimming pared 0 bases from V and 2 bases from J, leaving 9 bases between. The germline gives CDR1 SGHNT, CDR2 YYREEE (reference sequence). The CDR3 is made up of 15 amino acids. CDR3 nucleotide sequence: TGTGCCAGCAGCTTGGATACTTCCACCTACAATGAGCAGTTCTTC. Protein product: CASSLDTSTYNEQFF.

The chain joins TRBV29-1 to TRBJ2-1; D remains ambiguous. The V gene lost 1 base and the J gene lost 5 bases, with 6 bases spanning the gap. Germline V CDR1 and CDR2: SQVTM, ANQGSEA. This CDR3 is built from 12 residues. CDR3 region: CSVEGLHNEQFF. The DNA for the CDR3 is TGCAGCGTTGAAGGACTCCACAATGAGCAGTTCTTC.

This chain uses TRBV4-2 with TRBJ1-2; 8 nucleotides align to TRBD1. CDR1 LGHNA and CDR2 YNFKEQ come from the germline V gene. CDR3 length: 13 amino acids. Germline trimming cut 6 bases from V and 8 bases from J; bases unmatched to any gene: 8. The CDR3 sequence is CASSRTGRDGYTF. The CDR3 coding sequence is TGTGCCAGCAGTCGGACAGGGAGGGACGGCTACACCTTC.

This clone occurred once. The chain employs TRBV19 and TRBJ1-4, with 9 bases aligning to TRBD1. The V gene end was trimmed by 7 bases and the J gene end by 5 bases; junction bases not matched to a gene: 8. The CDR3 is 15 amino acids. Germline CDR1 reads LNHDA; CDR2 reads SQIVND (reference sequence). In DNA form, the CDR3 reads TGTGCCAGTAACCTTCTCGGGACAGGGAATGAAAAACTGTTTTTT. Its protein product is CASNLLGTGNEKLFF.

This chain uses TRBV6-5 with TRBJ2-2; 10 bases are a match to TRBD1. This CDR3 spans 15 amino acids. Trimming removed 8 bases from V and 3 bases from J; junction bases left unmatched: 6. CDR1 and CDR2 from the germline V gene are MNHEY and SVGAGI. CDR3 loop: CASERGQGYTGELFF. The CDR3 nucleotides read TGTGCCAGCGAACGGGGACAGGGGTACACCGGGGAGCTGTTTTTT.